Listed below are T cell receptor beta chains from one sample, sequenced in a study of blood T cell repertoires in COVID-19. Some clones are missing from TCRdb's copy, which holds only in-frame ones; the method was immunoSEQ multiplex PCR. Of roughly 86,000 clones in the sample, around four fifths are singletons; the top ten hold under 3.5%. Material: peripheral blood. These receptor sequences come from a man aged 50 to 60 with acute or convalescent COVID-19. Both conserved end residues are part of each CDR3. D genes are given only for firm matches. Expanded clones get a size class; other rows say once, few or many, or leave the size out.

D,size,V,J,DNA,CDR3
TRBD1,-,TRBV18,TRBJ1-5,TGTGCCAGCTCACCAACAGGGGGCCCGGGTAGCAATCAGCCCCAGCATTTT,CASSPTGGPGSNQPQHF
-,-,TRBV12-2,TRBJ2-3,TGTGCAAGTCGCCTCTGCGAGTGGGTCCGGGGGGCTACGCAGTATTTT,CASRLCEWVRGATQYF
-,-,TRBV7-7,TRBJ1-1,TGTGCCAGCAGCCCTCTTATTAACACTGAAGCTTTCTTT,CASSPLINTEAFF
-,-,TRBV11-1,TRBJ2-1,TGTGCCAGCAGCTTGACAGTTTACAATGAGCAGTTCTTC,CASSLTVYNEQFF
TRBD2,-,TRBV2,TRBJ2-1,TGTGCCAGCCTTGGGGGGGATTACAATGAGCAGTTCTTC,CASLGGDYNEQFF
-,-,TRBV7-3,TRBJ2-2,TGTGCCAGCAGCCCAGCGGGCACGAACACCGGGGAGCTGTTTTTT,CASSPAGTNTGELFF
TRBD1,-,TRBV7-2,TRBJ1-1,TGTGCCAGCAGCTTAGTCACAGGGGAGACTGAAGCTTTCTTT,CASSLVTGETEAFF
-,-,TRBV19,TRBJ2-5,TGTGCCAGTAGTCTGGACAGAGAGACCCAGTACTTC,CASSLDRETQYF
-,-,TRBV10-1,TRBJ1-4,TGCGCCAGCAGTGGACAGAGGAATGAAAAACTGTTTTTT,CASSGQRNEKLFF
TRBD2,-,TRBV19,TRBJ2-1,TGTGCCAGTAGGGGTCTCGCGGGAGGCTCCTACAATGAGCAGTTCTTC,CASRGLAGGSYNEQFF
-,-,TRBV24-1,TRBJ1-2,TGTGCCACCAGTGATTTTTCACAGAACTATGGCTACACCTTC,CATSDFSQNYGYTF
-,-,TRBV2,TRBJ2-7,TGTGCCAGCATAAATCAGGGGCGTCCCTACGAGCAGTACTTC,CASINQGRPYEQYF
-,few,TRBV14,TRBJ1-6,TGTGCCAGCAGCCAAGGATCGAGTACCTATAATTCACCCCTCCACTTT,CASSQGSSTYNSPLHF
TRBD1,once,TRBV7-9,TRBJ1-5,TGTGCCAGCAGCCCAGGACAGGGACGAAGTCAGCCCCAGCATTTT,CASSPGQGRSQPQHF
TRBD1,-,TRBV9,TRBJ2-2,TGTGCCAGCAGCGCCGGGACAGGGTATGGGGGGGAGCTGTTTTTT,CASSAGTGYGGELFF
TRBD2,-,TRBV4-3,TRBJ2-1,TGCGCCAGCAGCCAAGATAGGGCTAGCGGGAGTGTCAGTGAGCAGTTCTTC,CASSQDRASGSVSEQFF
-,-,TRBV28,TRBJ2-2,TGTGCCAGCAGTTTTGCAGGGAGGTCCGGGGAGCTGTTTTTT,CASSFAGRSGELFF
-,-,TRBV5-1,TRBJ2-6,TGCGCCAGCAGCTTGGGGACAATAGGCTCTGGGGCCAACGTCCTGACTTTC,CASSLGTIGSGANVLTF
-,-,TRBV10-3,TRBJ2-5,TGTGCCATCAGTGACAGGGGAGGGACCCAAGAGACCCAGTACTTC,CAISDRGGTQETQYF
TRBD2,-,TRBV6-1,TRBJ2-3,TGTGCCAGCAGTGAAGCGACGGGAGGGTGGGGAGATACGCAGTATTTT,CASSEATGGWGDTQYF
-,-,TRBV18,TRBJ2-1,TGTGCCAGCTCACCGCGGACTGTCGGGGATGAGCAGTTCTTC,CASSPRTVGDEQFF
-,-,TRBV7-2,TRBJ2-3,TGTGCCAGCAGCTTAGAAGGACTGATCACAGATACGCAGTATTTT,CASSLEGLITDTQYF
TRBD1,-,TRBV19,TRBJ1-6,TGTGCCAGTAAGGGACAGAGATTATCACCCCTCCACTTT,CASKGQRLSPLHF
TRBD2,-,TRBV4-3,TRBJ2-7,TGCGCCAGCAGCCAAGATGGGACTAGCGGGAACTACGAGCAGTACTTC,CASSQDGTSGNYEQYF
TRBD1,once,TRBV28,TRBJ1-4,TGTGCCAGCAGTTTATCGGGGACAGAGGATGAAAAACTGTTTTTT,CASSLSGTEDEKLFF
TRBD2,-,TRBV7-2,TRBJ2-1,TGTGCCAGCAGCGGGCAACTAGCGGGGGGAAATGAGCAGTTCTTC,CASSGQLAGGNEQFF
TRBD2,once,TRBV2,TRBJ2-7,TGTGCCAGCAGGCTCGGGACTAGCGAGCAGTACTTC,CASRLGTSEQYF
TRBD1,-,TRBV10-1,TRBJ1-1,TGCGCCAGCAGTGGCGGGACAGGGGGCACTGAAGCTTTCTTT,CASSGGTGGTEAFF
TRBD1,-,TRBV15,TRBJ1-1,TGTGCCACCAGCAGGACCGGGACAGGGAACACTGAAGCTTTCTTT,CATSRTGTGNTEAFF
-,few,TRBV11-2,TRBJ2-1,TGTGCCAGCAGCTTAGGCGGGGGCCCCTACAATGAGCAGTTCTTC,CASSLGGGPYNEQFF
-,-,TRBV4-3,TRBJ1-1,TGCGCCAGCAGCCAGTCAATCACAGTGAACACTGAAGCTTTCTTT,CASSQSITVNTEAFF
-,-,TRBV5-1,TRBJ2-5,TGCGCCAGCAGCTTGGATGGAGTACTGGAGACCCAGTACTTC,CASSLDGVLETQYF
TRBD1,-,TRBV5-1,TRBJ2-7,TGCGCCAGCAGCGAGGACAGGGAAAAGTACGAGCAGTACTTC,CASSEDREKYEQYF
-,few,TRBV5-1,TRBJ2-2,TGCGCCAGCAGCTTGGCAGACTATAACACCGGGGAGCTGTTTTTT,CASSLADYNTGELFF
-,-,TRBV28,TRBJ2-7,TGTGCCAGCAGTCCCAGGTACGAGCAGTACTTC,CASSPRYEQYF
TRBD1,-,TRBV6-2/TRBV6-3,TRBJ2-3,TGTGCCAGCAGTACAAGGGGGCTAGGCACAGATACGCAGTATTTT,CASSTRGLGTDTQYF
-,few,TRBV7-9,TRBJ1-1,TGTGCCAGCAGCTTAACGGGGGTGTATAACACTGAAGCTTTCTTT,CASSLTGVYNTEAFF
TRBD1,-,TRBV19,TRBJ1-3,TGTGCCAGTAGCCAAAACGGACAGGGATCTGGAAACACCATATATTTT,CASSQNGQGSGNTIYF
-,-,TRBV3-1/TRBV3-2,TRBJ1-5,TGTGCCAGCAGCTATAACAATCAGCCCCAGCATTTT,CASSYNNQPQHF
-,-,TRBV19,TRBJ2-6,TGTGCCAGTAGACTAACCCCTCTGACTTCTAACTCTGGGGCCAACGTCCTGACTTTC,CASRLTPLTSNSGANVLTF
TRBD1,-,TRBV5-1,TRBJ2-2,TGCGCCAGCAGCTTGGGAACAGGGGGCTACACCGGGGAGCTGTTTTTT,CASSLGTGGYTGELFF
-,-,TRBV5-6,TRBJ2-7,TGTGCCAGCAGCTTTCTCTACGAGCAGTACTTC,CASSFLYEQYF
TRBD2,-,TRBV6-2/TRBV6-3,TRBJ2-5,TGTGCCAGCAGTTACTCGACGGGGGGGCCCGGAGAGACCCAGTACTTC,CASSYSTGGPGETQYF
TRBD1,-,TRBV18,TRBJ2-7,TGTGCCAGCTCACCGTCGACAGGGTTCCACGAGCAGTACTTC,CASSPSTGFHEQYF
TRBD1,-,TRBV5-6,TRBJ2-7,TGTGCCAGCAGCATGAGGTTGACAGGGTTGGGCTACGAGCAGTACTTC,CASSMRLTGLGYEQYF